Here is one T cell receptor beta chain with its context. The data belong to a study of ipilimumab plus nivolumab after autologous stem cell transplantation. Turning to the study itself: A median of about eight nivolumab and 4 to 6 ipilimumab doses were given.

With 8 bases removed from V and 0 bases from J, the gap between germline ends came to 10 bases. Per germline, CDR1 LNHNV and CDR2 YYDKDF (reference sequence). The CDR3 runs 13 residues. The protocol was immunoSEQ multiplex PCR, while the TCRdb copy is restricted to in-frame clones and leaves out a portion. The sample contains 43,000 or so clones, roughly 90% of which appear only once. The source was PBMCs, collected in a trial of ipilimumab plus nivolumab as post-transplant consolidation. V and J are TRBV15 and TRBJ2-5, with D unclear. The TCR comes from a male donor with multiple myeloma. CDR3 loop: CATSYRYQETQYF. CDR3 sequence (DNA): TGTGCCACCTCCTACAGATACCAAGAGACCCAGTACTTC.